The clone carrying this T cell receptor (beta chain) has more than one count but fewer than ten. Its antigen is as yet unknown. The source of the sample is a study of long-term antiretroviral therapy in people with HIV. Study observations and caveats: Narrower CDR3 length ranges marked HIV repertoires relative to controls.

The immunoSEQ assay was v3.0, run at survey level. Sequencing aimed to cover about 40,000-50,000 T-cell genomes per sample. The assay was immunoSEQ multiplex PCR, and TCRdb's table has in-frame clones only and misses some. The sample shows about 16,000 clones, roughly 76% of them seen only once. CDR1 MNHEY and CDR2 SMNVEV come from the germline V gene (reference sequence). Trimming stripped 2 bases from V and 9 bases from J, with 11 bases between. The CDR3 length is 14 residues. The chain combines TRBV27 with TRBJ1-6; D call uncertain. This TCR was recovered from a woman between 50 and 59 years old with HIV. The source material was unsorted PBMCs, sampled 1.5 years before starting antiretroviral therapy. The CDR3 nucleotides read TGTGCCAGCAGTTTAGGCCAGGACCTTTCACCCCTCCACTTT. Its protein is CASSLGQDLSPLHF.